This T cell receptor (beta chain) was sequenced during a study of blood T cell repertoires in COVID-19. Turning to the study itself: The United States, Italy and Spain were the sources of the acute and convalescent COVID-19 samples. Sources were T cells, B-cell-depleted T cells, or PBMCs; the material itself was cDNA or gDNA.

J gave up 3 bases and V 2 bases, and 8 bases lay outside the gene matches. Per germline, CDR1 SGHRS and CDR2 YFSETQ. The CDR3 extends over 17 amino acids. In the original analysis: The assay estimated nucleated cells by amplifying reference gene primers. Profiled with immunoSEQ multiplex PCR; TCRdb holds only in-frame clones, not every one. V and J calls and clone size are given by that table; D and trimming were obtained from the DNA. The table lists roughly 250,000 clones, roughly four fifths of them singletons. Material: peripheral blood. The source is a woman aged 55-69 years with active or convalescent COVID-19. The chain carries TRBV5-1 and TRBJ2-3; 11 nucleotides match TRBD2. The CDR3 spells CASSFPLPSGGTDTQYF. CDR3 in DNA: TGCGCCAGCAGCTTTCCGCTCCCTAGCGGGGGGACAGATACGCAGTATTTT.